This is a list of T cell receptor beta chains from one sample in a study of OX40 agonist ivuxolimab in advanced cancers. Assay: immunoSEQ multiplex PCR; the TCRdb copy retains only in-frame clones and omits some. This table has 50,000 to 65,000 clones, approximately 80% appearing once. Sequenced material: CD4+ or CD8+ T cells sorted from blood, taken in a trial of the OX40 agonist ivuxolimab. These receptors were obtained from an adult with an advanced solid tumor such as melanoma, head and neck, liver or kidney cancer. Each CDR3 is given with its conserved first and last residue. D genes are given only for firm matches. The size entry is marked missing in some rows and otherwise reads once, few, many or a size class.

CASSYSTGGGYTF,TGTGCCAGCAGTTACTCGACGGGGGGTGGCTACACCTTC,TRBV6-5,.,TRBJ1-2,once,13
CASSSRRTGAGETQYF,TGTGCCAGCAGCTCGCGGAGGACAGGGGCAGGGGAGACCCAGTACTTC,TRBV7-2,TRBD1,TRBJ2-5,.,16
CASSEGPSSGRAAQYF,TGTGCCAGCAGTGAAGGCCCCTCTAGCGGGAGGGCCGCGCAGTACTTC,TRBV6-1,TRBD2,TRBJ2-7,.,16
CASSLRDSSYEQYF,TGCGCCAGCAGCCTCCGGGACAGCTCCTACGAGCAGTACTTC,TRBV4-1,TRBD1,TRBJ2-7,.,14
CASSSNPGSGQYF,TGCGCCAGCAGCTCGAATCCGGGGTCGGGCCAGTACTTC,TRBV5-1,.,TRBJ2-5,.,13
CASSMGQGVTNYGYTF,TGTGCCAGTAGTATGGGACAGGGAGTAACTAACTATGGCTACACCTTC,TRBV19,TRBD1,TRBJ1-2,.,16
CASSQDLYGYSLYGYTF,TGCGCCAGCAGCCAAGATCTCTATGGCTATTCCCTCTATGGCTACACCTTC,TRBV4-3,.,TRBJ1-2,.,17
CASSLAPGTSGATDTQYF,TGTGCCAGCAGCTTAGCCCCCGGGACTAGCGGGGCCACAGATACGCAGTATTTT,TRBV7-3,TRBD2,TRBJ2-3,once,18
CASSLRQGWGNTEAFF,TGCGCCAGCAGCCTGCGACAGGGCTGGGGGAACACTGAAGCTTTCTTT,TRBV5-1,TRBD1,TRBJ1-1,.,16
CASSLAGKKEQFF,TGTGCCAGCAGCTTAGCGGGGAAGAAAGAGCAGTTCTTC,TRBV7-2,.,TRBJ2-1,.,13
CASRGAGGEKLFF,TGTGCCAGCAGGGGCGCCGGAGGGGAAAAACTGTTTTTT,TRBV27,.,TRBJ1-4,few,13
CASSLGLAPSGEQYF,TGTGCCAGCAGCTTAGGCCTAGCACCTTCGGGAGAGCAGTACTTC,TRBV7-2,.,TRBJ2-7,.,15
CASRLSALAGYTF,TGTGCCAGCAGGCTCAGCGCCTTGGCGGGCTACACCTTC,TRBV6-5,.,TRBJ1-2,.,13
CSAQSEIRAFF,TGCAGCGCCCAGTCCGAGATTAGGGCTTTCTTT,TRBV29-1,.,TRBJ1-1,.,11
CASSFGTSQETQYF,TGCGCCAGCAGCTTTGGGACATCCCAAGAGACCCAGTACTTC,TRBV5-1,.,TRBJ2-5,.,14
CASSQGIKETQYF,TGTGCCAGCTCCCAGGGGATTAAGGAGACCCAGTACTTC,TRBV5-6,.,TRBJ2-5,few,13
CASSPSPGVRETQYF,TGTGCCAGCAGCCCTTCTCCTGGAGTGAGGGAGACCCAGTACTTC,TRBV11-3,.,TRBJ2-5,.,15
CASSFLTAVYEQYF,TGTGCCAGCAGTTTTCTAACCGCTGTATACGAGCAGTACTTC,TRBV28,.,TRBJ2-7,.,14